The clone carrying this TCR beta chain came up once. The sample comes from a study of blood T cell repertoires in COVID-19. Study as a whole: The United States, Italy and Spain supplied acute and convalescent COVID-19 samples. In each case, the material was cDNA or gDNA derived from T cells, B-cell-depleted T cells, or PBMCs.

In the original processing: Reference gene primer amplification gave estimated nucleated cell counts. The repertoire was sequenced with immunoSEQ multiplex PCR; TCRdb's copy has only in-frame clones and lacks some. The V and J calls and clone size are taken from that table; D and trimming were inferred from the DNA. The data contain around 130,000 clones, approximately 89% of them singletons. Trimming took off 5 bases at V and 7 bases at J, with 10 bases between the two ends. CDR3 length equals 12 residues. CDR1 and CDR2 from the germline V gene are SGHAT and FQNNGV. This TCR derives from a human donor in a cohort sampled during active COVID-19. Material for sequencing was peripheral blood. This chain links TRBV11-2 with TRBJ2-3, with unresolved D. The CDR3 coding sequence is TGTGCCAGCAGCCCAGCAGCGAATACGCAGTATTTT. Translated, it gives CASSPAANTQYF.